This TCR beta chain was retrieved from a study of cytomegalovirus exposure and HLA in healthy donors. CDR3 size: 14 residues. V shed 6 bases and J shed 6 bases, with 12 bases lying between them. CDR1 and CDR2 from the germline V gene are MNHEY and SVGAGI. In the PCR, 60 Vbeta and 13 Jbeta primers were used. The protocol was immunoSEQ multiplex PCR, while the TCRdb copy is restricted to in-frame clones and leaves out a portion. The sample holds 150,000 or so clones, approximately 84% seen once. Specimen: PBMCs. The receptor was isolated from a young man in good health and CMV-seropositive. The chain uses TRBV6-5 and TRBJ1-6; D may be TRBD1 (5 bases). The CDR3 DNA follows: TGTGCCAGCAGCAAAACCGGGGGTAATTCACCCCTCCACTTT. Translating gives CASSKTGGNSPLHF.